This T cell receptor (beta chain) was sequenced for a study of cytomegalovirus exposure and HLA in healthy donors (dated by TCRdb to 2016 to 2017). In terms of the full investigation: In an earlier analysis of several hundred of the donors, approximately 300 Gb of sequence data and 90 million to 130 million unique TCR beta sequences from about 190 million T cells were reported. An early release that covered about 640 HLA-typed donors contained approximately 300 gigabases of sequencing data and 75 million to 100 million unique TCR sequences. Of the approximately 370 genotyped donors, 70% to 90% were placed in the genetic ancestry cluster associated with self-reported Caucasian donors. The study was designed to test whether signatures of past pathogen exposure could be identified by cataloging public T cell receptors. The T cell repertoires of 700 or so subjects were profiled by immunosequencing and related to cytomegalovirus serostatus. A separate validation cohort of approximately 120 different subjects was used in addition to the approximately 640-subject first cohort. High-throughput TCR immunosequencing, statistical association of individual TCRs with disease status, and machine learning were combined to predict cytomegalovirus infection status. In a later analysis, previously published TCR beta repertoires from 550 to 700 donors were re-analyzed and high-resolution HLA genotyping was added so that TCR occurrence patterns could be studied. Rather than drawing on any new phenotypic data, the later analysis identified candidate immune exposures from TCR beta sequences and the way those sequences occurred across donors. An earlier analysis of around 640 of the donors used high-throughput TCR beta sequencing to judge whether each TCR beta V gene segment behaved as functional or pseudogenic. Donor age, sex, ethnicity and CMV serostatus were compiled alongside the repertoire data. In a later genetic analysis, genome-wide SNP genotypes for about three fifths of the roughly 670 donors were used, and that subset was treated as a discovery cohort. Every repertoire in the discovery cohort had been generated on one and the same sequencing platform. HLA typing included class I and class II loci at four-digit resolution. Typing coverage varied by locus: about 629-630 donors for A, B, C, DRB1 and DQB1; some 520 for DQA1; over 600 for DPA1; more than 450 for DPB1. Roughly 5 DR-DQ haplotypes were handled as single units for association and clustering, since linkage in the cohort was strong. Among around 400 genotyped donors of the cohort, an average of approximately 240,000 unique TCR beta nucleotide sequences were sequenced per donor, around a sixth of them non-productive.

Including the terminal cysteine and phenylalanine, the CDR3 comprises 16 residues. Only the CDR3 portion is preserved as DNA: 48 bases, with reading frame beginning at the first base. V was cut back by 3 bases and J by 0 bases, leaving a gap of 12 bases between them. As encoded in the germline V gene (reference sequence), CDR1 is MNHEY while CDR2 is SMNVEV. General findings and caveats noted by the study authors: Three of the identified cytomegalovirus-associated TCR beta chains were confirmed in vitro to be specific for cytomegalovirus antigens. Several of the top co-occurrence clusters appeared to be linked to parvovirus B19, influenza, CMV and Epstein-Barr virus, according to a later analysis. In an earlier analysis of several hundred of the donors, most TCR beta V segments were observed in productive rearrangements about 87% or about 30% of the time, broadly matching IMGT annotations. A cluster of highly shared sequence variants was judged likely to represent a technical artifact of the sequencing pipeline. Strong co-occurrence of HLA alleles, especially DR and DQ, made assigning TCR associations to individual alleles difficult. At a false discovery rate of 0.05, a later analysis linked 16,000 or so TCR beta sequences to specific HLA alleles. Most TCR sequences were observed very rarely across donors, whereas some public TCRs were present in many individuals. Only TCR beta chains were sequenced in this cohort, and the absence of alpha or paired-chain data limited detectable features. The authors suggested that the approach could potentially be generalized to other disease states and immunological phenotypes. An association between a missense DCLRE1C variant and V-gene and J-gene trimming of TCR beta chains was found in a later genetic analysis and replicated in an independent cohort. A further reported finding was that TCR beta sequences accurately predicted the HLA-A and HLA-B alleles for most subjects in the first cohort. Cytomegalovirus status was reported to be diagnosed by the classifier with high specificity and sensitivity in both the original and validation cohorts. In a later analysis, TCR association rates were found to vary across HLA loci, with the most associated TCRs seen for DRB1 alleles and the fewest for HLA-C alleles. Linkage disequilibrium might explain the correlated functional status among segregating V segments, but an unknown experimental factor could not be excluded. Over 15 rarely observed V segments, including chromosome 9 orphons, were excluded from the earlier analysis of about 600 of the donors because counts were too low. Because the 87-base-pair reads could not distinguish some IMGT-functional V segments, including TRBV6-2 and TRBV6-3, those segments were excluded. The only immune exposure information available for the cohort was CMV serostatus. In a later genetic analysis, fewer N-insertions in productive TCRs were reported among donors in an Asian-associated ancestry cluster than the roughly 700-donor mean. A later analysis found that HLA-associated TCR beta chains were more clonally expanded and had lower generation probabilities than equally common non-associated chains. Most CMV-associated TCR beta chains appeared to be HLA-restricted in a later analysis, and the HLA associations seemed to be driven largely by CMV exposure. Sequencing depth was assumed to be roughly uniform across donors in the presence/absence analyses, though that assumption may not hold. The study listed 150 to 200 TCR beta chains as associated with cytomegalovirus. Because some donors lacked HLA typing at each locus, the association tests relied only on the typed subset.

The cohort was made up of several hundred healthy bone marrow donors. All cohort members were sampled while nominally healthy, although unrecorded immune exposures were likely present. The donor was CMV seronegative and belonged to the group of more than 300 seronegative cohort members. A peripheral blood sample was provided by each donor, and peripheral blood mononuclear cells were used for TCR beta sequencing. Genomic DNA extraction from the blood cell samples was performed with the Qiagen DNeasy Blood Extraction Kit. Library preparation was by the immunoSEQ multiplex PCR assay. The multiplex PCR relied on a mix of 60 forward primers for TCR Vbeta segments and 13 reverse primers for TCR Jbeta segments. The CDR3 region of rearranged TCR beta genes was amplified from genomic DNA with a multiplex PCR assay. The amplified TCR beta libraries were sequenced on the Illumina HiSeq System as 87-base-pair reads. The authors processed their data as follows. Across the 640 or so repertoires, a later analysis counted 80 million or so unique TCR beta chains, roughly 11 million of which were shared by at least two donors. Raw reads were error-corrected and collapsed into unique sequences with a nearest-neighbor algorithm that merged closely related sequences to remove PCR and sequencing errors. To assign V, D and J gene segments, CDR3 sequences were aligned to IMGT reference sequences. For a sequence to be retained, a match of at least six nucleotides was required to both a V gene segment and a J gene segment. Rearrangements were classified as productive when the CDR3 lacked stop codons and remained in frame with V and J, and all other rearrangements were classified as non-productive. CDR3 was defined according to IMGT convention as the region running from the second conserved V-encoded cysteine to the conserved J-encoded phenylalanine. The earlier analysis of some 550 of the donors excluded any sequence lacking an unambiguous match to a single V gene segment. An earlier analysis of 587 of the donors classified V segments as functional when productive rearrangements were above 56.7% and as segregating when the standard deviation between donors was above 5%. A statistical classification framework was developed to diagnose cytomegalovirus status using the catalog of TCR beta chain sequences. A later analysis assigned V and J genes by comparing TCR nucleotide sequences with IMGT/GENE-DB human TR gene sequences. A later analysis assigned CDR3 sequences and most-parsimonious VDJ recombination scenarios with the TCRdist pipeline. In a later analysis, each TCR beta chain was defined by its CDR3 amino acid sequence together with its V-gene family, and reads lacking a unique V-gene family were excluded. In a later analysis, several hundred highly shared, low-generation-probability nucleotide sequences were removed to address suspected cross-contamination and a sequencing artifact. A later analysis calculated a clonal expansion index for each public chain from normalized within-repertoire ranks of inferred template counts. In a later analysis, generation probabilities were computed with a VDJ recombination model fitted to out-of-frame rearrangements, and the resulting probabilities were checked against IGoR. In a later analysis, hypergeometric tests were used to score TCR-TCR, TCR-HLA and TCR-CMV co-occurrence, with a repertoire-size bias correction applied to TCR pairs. In a later analysis, false discovery rates were estimated by permuting HLA or CMV assignments 20 times. In a later analysis, co-occurring TCRs were grouped using DBSCAN, with TCRdist sequence similarity added in when clustering inside HLA-allele-positive subsets. Co-occurrence clustering excluded repertoires with fewer than 30,000 or more than 120,000 public chains, plus five with anomalous nucleotide sharing. Drawn from immuneACCESS, this table holds only the in-frame rearrangements with V and J called that TCRdb kept. Clones are partly lost; checked studies trace under half to an unresolved V gene and leave the rest unexplained. V and J calls plus clone size are reproduced from that table; the DNA served to infer D and trimming. The sample table contains about 130,000 clones; only one count was recorded for roughly 82% of them. Over 1% of the sample lies in the top ten.

A word on this clone: What this receptor recognizes is not known. Per-base quality was not reported, and no clone a single base away is much larger than it.

Recombination linked TRBV27 to TRBJ2-1; 5 matching bases give a weak D call of TRBD2. The sequenced sample was PBMCs. The TCR comes from a boy younger than 18 in good health and CMV-seronegative. The DNA sequence is TGTGCCAGCAGTTTGGGCGGGTCGACCTCCTACAATGAGCAGTTCTTC. Its amino acids are CASSLGGSTSYNEQFF.